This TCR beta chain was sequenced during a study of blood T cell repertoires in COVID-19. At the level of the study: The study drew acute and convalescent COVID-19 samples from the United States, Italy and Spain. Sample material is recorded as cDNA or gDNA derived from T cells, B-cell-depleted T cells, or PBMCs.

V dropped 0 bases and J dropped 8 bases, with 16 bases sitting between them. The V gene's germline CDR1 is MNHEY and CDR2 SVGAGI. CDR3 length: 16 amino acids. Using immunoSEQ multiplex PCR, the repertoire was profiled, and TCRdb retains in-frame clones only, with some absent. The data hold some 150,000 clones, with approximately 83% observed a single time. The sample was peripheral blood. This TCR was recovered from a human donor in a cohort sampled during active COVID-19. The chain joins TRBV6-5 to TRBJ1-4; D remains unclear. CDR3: CASSYSVSPPSEKLFF. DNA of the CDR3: TGTGCCAGCAGTTACTCGGTCAGCCCGCCTAGCGAAAAACTGTTTTTT.